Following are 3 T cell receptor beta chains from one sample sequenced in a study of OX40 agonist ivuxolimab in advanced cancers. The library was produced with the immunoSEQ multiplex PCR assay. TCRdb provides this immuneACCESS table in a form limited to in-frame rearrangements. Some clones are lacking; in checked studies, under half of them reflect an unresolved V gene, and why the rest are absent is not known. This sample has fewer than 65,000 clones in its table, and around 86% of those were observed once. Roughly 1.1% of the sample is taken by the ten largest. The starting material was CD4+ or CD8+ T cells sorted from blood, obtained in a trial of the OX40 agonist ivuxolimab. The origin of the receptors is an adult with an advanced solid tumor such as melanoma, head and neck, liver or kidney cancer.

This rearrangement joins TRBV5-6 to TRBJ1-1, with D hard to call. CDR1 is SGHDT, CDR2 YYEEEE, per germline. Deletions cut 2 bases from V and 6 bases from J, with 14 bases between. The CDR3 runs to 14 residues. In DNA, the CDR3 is TGTGCCAGCAGCTTTCAGGACTCAAGGGCTGAAGCTTTCTTT. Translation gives CASSFQDSRAEAFF.

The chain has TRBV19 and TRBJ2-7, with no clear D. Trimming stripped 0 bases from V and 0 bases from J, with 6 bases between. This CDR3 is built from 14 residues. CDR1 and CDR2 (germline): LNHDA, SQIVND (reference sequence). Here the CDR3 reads CASSIDGLSYEQYF. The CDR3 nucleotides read TGTGCCAGTAGTATAGATGGCCTCTCCTACGAGCAGTACTTC.

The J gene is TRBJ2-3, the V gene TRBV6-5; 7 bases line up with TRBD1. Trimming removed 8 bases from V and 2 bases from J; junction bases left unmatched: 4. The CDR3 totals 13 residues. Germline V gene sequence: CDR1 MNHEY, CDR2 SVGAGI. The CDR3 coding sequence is TGTGCCAGCCGGGACAGCTACACAGATACGCAGTATTTT. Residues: CASRDSYTDTQYF.